In its sample, the clone carrying this T cell receptor beta chain was seen many times. Amplified TCR beta CDR3 regions came from RNA transcripts. A first-round RT-PCR of the TCR CDR3 used the HTBI primer set. One entry per CDR3 protein, called by TCRdb with MiXCR from the multiplex PCR reads. Altogether 350,000 to 400,000 distinct CDR3 sequences are present, 15% to 20% being singletons, with the ten largest covering around 3.6%. Patients showing uncontrolled infection, other autoimmune disease, pregnancy or lactation were ineligible. Diagnosing involved the use of clinical symptoms, serum thyroxine and TRAb, thyroid ultrasound and orbital computed tomography. Cells are PBMCs isolated from roughly 9.3 ml of fresh blood. V was cut by 1 base and J by 9 bases, with 12 bases left in between. CDR3 length: 13 amino acids. This record belongs to a study of T cells in Graves' hyperthyroidism and ophthalmopathy. Study context: Peripheral blood was collected at initial diagnosis, before any treatment.

The V and J genes are TRBV12-3 or TRBV12-4 and TRBJ1-1; D gene unclear. Input material: blood. The sequence was collected from a woman aged 18-29 years with Graves' hyperthyroidism. CDR3 sequence (DNA): TGTGCCAGCAGTTTAGGGCAAAGGCAAAAAGCTTTCTTT. Amino acid sequence: CASSLGQRQKAFF.